The subject of this entry is one TCR beta chain. This record comes from a study of T cell repertoires in MIS-A myocarditis. Measured with immunoSEQ multiplex PCR; TCRdb has only the in-frame clones, and not every one. The sample has approximately 10,000 clones, more than 85% seen once. The CDR3 is made up of 13 amino acids. Germline V lookup: CDR1 MNHEY, CDR2 SMNVEV (reference sequence). V gave up 6 bases and J gave up 1 base, with 8 bases separating them. The V call is TRBV27, the J call TRBJ2-3; tentatively, D is TRBD1 (5 bases). The receptor was isolated from a man aged 18 to 29 with fulminant myocarditis from multisystem inflammatory syndrome in adults (MIS-A) after COVID-19. Sample: thoracic lymph node tissue obtained at autopsy. CDR3 DNA: TGTGCCAGCAGGCTAGGGGGCACAGATACGCAGTATTTT. Protein product: CASRLGGTDTQYF.